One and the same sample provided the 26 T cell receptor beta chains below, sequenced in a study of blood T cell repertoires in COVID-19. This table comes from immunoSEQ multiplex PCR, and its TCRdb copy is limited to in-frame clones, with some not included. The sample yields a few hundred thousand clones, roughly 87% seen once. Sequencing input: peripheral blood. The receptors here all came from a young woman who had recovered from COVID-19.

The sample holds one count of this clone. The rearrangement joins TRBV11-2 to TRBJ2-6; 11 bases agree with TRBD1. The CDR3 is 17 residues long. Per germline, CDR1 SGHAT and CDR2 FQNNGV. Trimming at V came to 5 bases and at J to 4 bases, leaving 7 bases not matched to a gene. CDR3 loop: CASSDGTGGYGANVLTF. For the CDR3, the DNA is TGTGCCAGCAGCGATGGGACAGGGGGATACGGGGCCAACGTCCTGACTTTC.

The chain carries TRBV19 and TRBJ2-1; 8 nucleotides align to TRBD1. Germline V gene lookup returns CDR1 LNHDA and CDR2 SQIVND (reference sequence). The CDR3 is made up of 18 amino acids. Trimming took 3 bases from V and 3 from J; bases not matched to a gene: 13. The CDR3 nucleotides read TGTGCCAGTAGTATTCGAATGGCAGGACAGGGAAGCTACAATGAGCAGTTCTTC. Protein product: CASSIRMAGQGSYNEQFF.

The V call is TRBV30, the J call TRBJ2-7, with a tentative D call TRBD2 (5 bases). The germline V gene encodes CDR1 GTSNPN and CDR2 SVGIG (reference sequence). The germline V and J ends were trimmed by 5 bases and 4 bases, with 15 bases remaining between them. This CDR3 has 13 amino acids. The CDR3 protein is CAWRTTPGYEQYF. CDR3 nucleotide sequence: TGTGCCTGGCGTACTACCCCGGGGTACGAGCAGTACTTC. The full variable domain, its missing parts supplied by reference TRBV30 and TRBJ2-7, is SQTIHQWPATLVQPVGSPLSLECTVEGTSNPNLYWYRQAAGRGLQLLFYSVGIGQISSEVPQNLSASRPQDRQFILSSKKLLLSDSGFYLCAWRTTPGYEQYFGPGTRLTVT.

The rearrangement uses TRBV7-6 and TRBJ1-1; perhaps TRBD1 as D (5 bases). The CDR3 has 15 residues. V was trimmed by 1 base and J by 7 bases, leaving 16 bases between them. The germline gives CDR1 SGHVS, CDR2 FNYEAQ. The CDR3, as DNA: TGTGCCAGCAGCTTAGATTTAGGGGCGGCTAATGAAGCTTTCTTT. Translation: CASSLDLGAANEAFF.

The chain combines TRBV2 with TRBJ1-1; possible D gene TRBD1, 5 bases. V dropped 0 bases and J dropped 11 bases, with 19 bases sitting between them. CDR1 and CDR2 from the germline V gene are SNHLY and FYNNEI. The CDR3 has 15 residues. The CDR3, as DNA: TGTGCCAGCAGTGAAGCATGGGTGGGGGGGTCGGTGGCTTTCTTT. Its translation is CASSEAWVGGSVAFF.

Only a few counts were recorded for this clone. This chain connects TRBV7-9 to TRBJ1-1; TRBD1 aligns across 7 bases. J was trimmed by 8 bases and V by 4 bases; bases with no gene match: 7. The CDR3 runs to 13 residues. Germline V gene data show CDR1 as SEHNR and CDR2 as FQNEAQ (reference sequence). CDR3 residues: CASSSPGTVEAFF. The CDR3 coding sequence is TGTGCCAGCAGCTCCCCCGGGACAGTCGAAGCTTTCTTT.

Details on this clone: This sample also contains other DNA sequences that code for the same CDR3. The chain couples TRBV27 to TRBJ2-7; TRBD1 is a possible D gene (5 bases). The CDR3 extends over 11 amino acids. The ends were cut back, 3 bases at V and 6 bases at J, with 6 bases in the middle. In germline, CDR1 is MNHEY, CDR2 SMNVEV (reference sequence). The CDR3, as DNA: TGTGCCAGCAGTTTTGGGGCCGAGCAGTACTTC. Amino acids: CASSFGAEQYF.

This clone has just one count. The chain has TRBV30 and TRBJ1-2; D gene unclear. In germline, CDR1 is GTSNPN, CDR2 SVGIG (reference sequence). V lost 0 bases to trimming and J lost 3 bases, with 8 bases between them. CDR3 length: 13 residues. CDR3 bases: TGTGCCTGGAGTGTAGAGAGGGACTATGGCTACACCTTC. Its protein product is CAWSVERDYGYTF.

The CDR3 spells CAISPPGSGANVLTF. Written as DNA, the CDR3 is TGTGCCATCAGTCCACCCGGGTCCGGGGCCAACGTCCTGACTTTC. The rearrangement links TRBV10-3 to TRBJ2-6, with no clear D. Germline CDR1 and CDR2: ENHRY and SYGVKD. CDR3 length: 15 amino acids. The ends were cut back, 5 bases at V and 4 bases at J, with 12 bases in the middle.

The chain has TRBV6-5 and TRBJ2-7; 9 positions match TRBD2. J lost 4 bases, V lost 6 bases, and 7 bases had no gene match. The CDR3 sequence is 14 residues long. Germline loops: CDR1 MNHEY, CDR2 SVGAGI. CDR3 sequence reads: CASSVAGVVYEQYF. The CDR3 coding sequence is TGTGCCAGCAGCGTAGCGGGAGTAGTGTACGAGCAGTACTTC.

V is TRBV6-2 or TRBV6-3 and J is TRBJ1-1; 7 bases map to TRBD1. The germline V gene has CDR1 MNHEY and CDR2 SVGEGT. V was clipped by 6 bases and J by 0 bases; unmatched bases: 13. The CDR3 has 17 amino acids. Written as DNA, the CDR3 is TGTGCCAGCAGCTGGACGAGGGACAGATCCATGAACACTGAAGCTTTCTTT. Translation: CASSWTRDRSMNTEAFF.

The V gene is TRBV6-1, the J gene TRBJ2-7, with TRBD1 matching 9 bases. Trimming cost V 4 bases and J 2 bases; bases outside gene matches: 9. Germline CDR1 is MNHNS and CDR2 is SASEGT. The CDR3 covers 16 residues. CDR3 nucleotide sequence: TGTGCCAGCAGTGGGGACAGGGCCTCCCCCCCCTACGAGCAGTACTTC. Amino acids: CASSGDRASPPYEQYF.

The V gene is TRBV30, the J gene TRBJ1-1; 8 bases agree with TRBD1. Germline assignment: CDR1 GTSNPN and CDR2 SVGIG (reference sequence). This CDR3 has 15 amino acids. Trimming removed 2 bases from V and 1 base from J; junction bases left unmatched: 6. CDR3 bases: TGTGCCTGGAGTCCTCCGGACAGGGAGAACACTGAAGCTTTCTTT. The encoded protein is CAWSPPDRENTEAFF. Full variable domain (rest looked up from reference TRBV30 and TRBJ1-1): SQTIHQWPATLVQPVGSPLSLECTVEGTSNPNLYWYRQAAGRGLQLLFYSVGIGQISSEVPQNLSASRPQDRQFILSSKKLLLSDSGFYLCAWSPPDRENTEAFFGQGTRLTVV.

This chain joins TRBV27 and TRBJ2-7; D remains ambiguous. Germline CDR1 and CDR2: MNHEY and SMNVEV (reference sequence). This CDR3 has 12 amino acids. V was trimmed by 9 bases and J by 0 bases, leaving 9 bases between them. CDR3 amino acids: CASSGASYEQYF. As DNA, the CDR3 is TGTGCCAGTTCCGGAGCCTCCTACGAGCAGTACTTC.

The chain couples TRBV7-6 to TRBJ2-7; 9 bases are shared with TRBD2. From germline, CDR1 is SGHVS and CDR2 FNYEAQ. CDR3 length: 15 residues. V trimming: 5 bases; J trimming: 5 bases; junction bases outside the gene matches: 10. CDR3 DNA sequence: TGTGCCAGCAGCGACCCTATAGCGGGAGCTCACGAGCAGTACTTC. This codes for CASSDPIAGAHEQYF.

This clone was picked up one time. The CDR3 spells CASSPHPGEQYF. The CDR3 DNA sequence: TGTGCCAGCAGCCCGCACCCGGGCGAGCAGTACTTC. The chain links TRBV5-4 to TRBJ2-7, with D uncertain. Looked up from germline, CDR1 is SGHNT and CDR2 is YYREEE (reference sequence). This CDR3 region has 12 residues. V lost 4 bases, J lost 6 bases, and 11 bases lay in between.

Written as DNA, the CDR3 is TGTGCCACCAGCAGAGATCGATACGGGGGGAATGAGCAGTTCTTC. This codes for CATSRDRYGGNEQFF. The genes are TRBV15 and TRBJ2-1; 7 bases fit TRBD2. The junction had 6 bases not matched to a gene; V was cut back by 0 bases and J by 7 bases. Looked up from germline, CDR1 is LNHNV and CDR2 is YYDKDF (reference sequence). This CDR3 has 15 amino acids. Using reference TRBV15 and TRBJ2-1 for the parts outside the CDR3, the full variable domain is DAMVIQNPRYQVTQFGKPVTLSCSQTLNHNVMYWYQQKSSQAPKLLFHYYDKDFNNEADTPDNFQSRRPNTSFCFLDIRSPGLGDTAMYLCATSRDRYGGNEQFFGPGTRLTVL.

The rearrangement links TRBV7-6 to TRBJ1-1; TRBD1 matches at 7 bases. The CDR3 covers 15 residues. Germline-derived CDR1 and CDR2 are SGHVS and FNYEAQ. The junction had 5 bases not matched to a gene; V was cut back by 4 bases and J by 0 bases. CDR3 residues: CASSYKQGLNTEAFF. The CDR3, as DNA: TGTGCCAGCAGCTACAAACAGGGGTTGAACACTGAAGCTTTCTTT.

The CDR3 coding sequence is TGTGCCAGCAGCTTACTAGGTAGCGCTGGGGCCAACGTCCTGACTTTC. Its protein product is CASSLLGSAGANVLTF. The chain combines TRBV7-3 with TRBJ2-6; D is perhaps TRBD2 (5 bases). Per the germline V gene, CDR1 is SGHTA and CDR2 is FQGTGA. This CDR3 is built from 16 residues. The V gene lost 2 bases and the J gene lost 2 bases, with 10 bases spanning the gap.

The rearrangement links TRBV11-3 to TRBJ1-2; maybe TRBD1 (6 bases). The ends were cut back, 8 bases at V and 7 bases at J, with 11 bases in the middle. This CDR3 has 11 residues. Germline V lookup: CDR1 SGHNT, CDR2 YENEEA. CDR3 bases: TGTGCCAGCGGGGGACATCGTGGCTACACCTTC. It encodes CASGGHRGYTF. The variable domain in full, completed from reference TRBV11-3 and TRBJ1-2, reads EAGVVQSPRYKIIEKKQPVAFWCNPISGHNTLYWYLQNLGQGPELLIRYENEEAVDDSQLPKDRFSAERLKGVDSTLKIQPAELGDSAVYLCASGGHRGYTFGSGTRLTVV.

The CDR3: CAWSRGGSYEQYF. In DNA form, the CDR3 reads TGTGCCTGGAGTCGAGGCGGGTCCTACGAGCAGTACTTC. The chain is built from TRBV30 and TRBJ2-7; D is possibly TRBD2 (5 bases). The CDR3 length is 13 residues. CDR1 GTSNPN and CDR2 SVGIG come from the germline V gene (reference sequence). The V end lost 2 bases, the J end lost 1 base, and 9 bases lay between the germline ends.

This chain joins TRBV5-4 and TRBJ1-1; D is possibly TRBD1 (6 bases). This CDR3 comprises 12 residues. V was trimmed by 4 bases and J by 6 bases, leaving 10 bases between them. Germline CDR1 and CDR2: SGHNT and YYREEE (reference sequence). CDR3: CASSPGTSEAFF. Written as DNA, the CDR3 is TGTGCCAGCAGCCCCGGGACATCTGAAGCTTTCTTT.

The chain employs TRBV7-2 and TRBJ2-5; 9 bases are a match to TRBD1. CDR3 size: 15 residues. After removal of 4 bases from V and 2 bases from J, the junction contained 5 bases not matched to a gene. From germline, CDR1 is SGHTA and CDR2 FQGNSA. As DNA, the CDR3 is TGTGCCAGCAGCTGGGGGACAGGGTGGCAAGAGACCCAGTACTTC. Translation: CASSWGTGWQETQYF.

CDR3 amino acids: CASSPGTGGTQYF. The CDR3 DNA is TGTGCCAGCAGTCCCGGGACAGGGGGTACCCAGTACTTC. The V and J genes are TRBV9 and TRBJ2-5; 11 bases align to TRBD1. The length of the CDR3 is 13 residues. V was pared by 5 bases and J by 8 bases, with 5 bases of the junction left unmatched. Germline loops: CDR1 SGDLS, CDR2 YYNGEE.

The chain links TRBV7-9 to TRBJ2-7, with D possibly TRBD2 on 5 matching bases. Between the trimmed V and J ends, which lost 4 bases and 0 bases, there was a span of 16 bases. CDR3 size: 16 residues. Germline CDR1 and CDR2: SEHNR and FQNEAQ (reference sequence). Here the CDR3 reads CASSSRPSGISYEQYF. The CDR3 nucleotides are TGTGCCAGCAGCTCTAGGCCTTCGGGGATCTCCTACGAGCAGTACTTC.

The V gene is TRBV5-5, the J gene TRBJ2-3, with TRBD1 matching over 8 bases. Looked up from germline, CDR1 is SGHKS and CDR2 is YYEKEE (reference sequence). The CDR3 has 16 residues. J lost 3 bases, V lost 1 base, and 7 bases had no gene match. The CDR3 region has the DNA TGTGCCAGCAGCTTGCTCGCAGGGGGCATAACAGATACGCAGTATTTT. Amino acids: CASSLLAGGITDTQYF. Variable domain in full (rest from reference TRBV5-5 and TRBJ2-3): DAGVTQSPTHLIKTRGQQVTLRCSPISGHKSVSWYQQVLGQGPQFIFQYYEKEERGRGNFPDRFSARQFPNYSSELNVNALLLGDSALYLCASSLLAGGITDTQYFGPGTRLTVL.